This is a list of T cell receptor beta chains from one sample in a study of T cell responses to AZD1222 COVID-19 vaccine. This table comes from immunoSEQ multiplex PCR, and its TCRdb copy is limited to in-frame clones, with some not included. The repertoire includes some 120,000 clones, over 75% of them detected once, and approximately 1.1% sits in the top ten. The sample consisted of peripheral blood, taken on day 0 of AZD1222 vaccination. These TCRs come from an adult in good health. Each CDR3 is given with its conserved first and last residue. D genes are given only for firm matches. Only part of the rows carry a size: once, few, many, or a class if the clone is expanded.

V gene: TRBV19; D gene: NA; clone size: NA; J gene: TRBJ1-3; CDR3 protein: CASSPGGQENTIYF; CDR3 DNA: TGTGCCAGTAGTCCCGGGGGGCAAGAAAACACCATATATTTT
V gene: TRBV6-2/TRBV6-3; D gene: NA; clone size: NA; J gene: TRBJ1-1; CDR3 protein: CASSRRPPVNTEAFF; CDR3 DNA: TGTGCCAGCAGCAGAAGGCCCCCGGTGAACACTGAAGCTTTCTTT
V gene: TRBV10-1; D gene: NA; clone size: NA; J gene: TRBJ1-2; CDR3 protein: CASSESGGNLRFYTF; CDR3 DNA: TGCGCCAGCAGTGAGTCGGGCGGGAATTTACGCTTCTACACCTTC
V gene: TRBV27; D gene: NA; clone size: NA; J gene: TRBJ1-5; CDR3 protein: CASSFGTSEPQHF; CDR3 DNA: TGTGCCAGCAGTTTCGGGACATCGGAGCCCCAGCATTTT
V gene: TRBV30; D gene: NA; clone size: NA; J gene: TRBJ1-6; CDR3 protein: CAWSLGGTSPLHF; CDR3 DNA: TGTGCCTGGAGTTTGGGGGGCACTTCACCCCTCCACTTT
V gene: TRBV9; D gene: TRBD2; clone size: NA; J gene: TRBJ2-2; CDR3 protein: CASSVPSGGPDTGELFF; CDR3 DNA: TGTGCCAGCAGCGTACCTAGCGGGGGGCCGGACACCGGGGAGCTGTTTTTT
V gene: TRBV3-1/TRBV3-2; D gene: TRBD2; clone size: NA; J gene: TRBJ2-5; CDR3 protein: CASSQEGSGGRETQYF; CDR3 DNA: TGTGCCAGCAGCCAAGAGGGTAGCGGGGGTAGAGAGACCCAGTACTTC
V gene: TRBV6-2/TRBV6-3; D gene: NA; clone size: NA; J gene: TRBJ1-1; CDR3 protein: CASSYFPTINTEAFF; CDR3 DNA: TGTGCCAGCAGTTATTTCCCGACGATAAACACTGAAGCTTTCTTT
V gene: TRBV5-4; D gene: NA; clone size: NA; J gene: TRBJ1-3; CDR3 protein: CASSLDRSGNTIYF; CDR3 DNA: TGTGCCAGCAGCTTGGACAGGTCTGGAAACACCATATATTTT
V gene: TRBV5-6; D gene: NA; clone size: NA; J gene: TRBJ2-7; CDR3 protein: CASSLALSSYEQYF; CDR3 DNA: TGTGCCAGCAGCTTGGCCCTCAGCTCCTACGAGCAGTACTTC
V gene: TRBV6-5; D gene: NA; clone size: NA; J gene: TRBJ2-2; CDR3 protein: CASSYRTANTGELFF; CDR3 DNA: TGTGCCAGCAGTTACCGGACAGCGAACACCGGGGAGCTGTTTTTT
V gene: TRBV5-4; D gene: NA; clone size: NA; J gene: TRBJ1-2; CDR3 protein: CASSLADRNYGYTF; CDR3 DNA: TGTGCCAGCAGCTTGGCGGACAGAAACTATGGCTACACCTTC
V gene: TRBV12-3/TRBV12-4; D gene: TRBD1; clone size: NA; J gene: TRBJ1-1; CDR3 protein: CASSLGQGHEAFF; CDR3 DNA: TGTGCCAGCAGTCTGGGACAGGGCCATGAAGCTTTCTTT
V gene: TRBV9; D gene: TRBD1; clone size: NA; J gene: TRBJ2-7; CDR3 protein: CASSPTGQDYEQYF; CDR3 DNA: TGTGCCAGCAGCCCAACGGGACAGGACTACGAGCAGTACTTC
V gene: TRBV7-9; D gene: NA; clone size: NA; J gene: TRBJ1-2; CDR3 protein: CASSFLQGAYGYTF; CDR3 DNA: TGTGCCAGCAGCTTCCTCCAGGGTGCCTATGGCTACACCTTC
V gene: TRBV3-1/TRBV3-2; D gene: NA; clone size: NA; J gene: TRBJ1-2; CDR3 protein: CASSQNTRDYTF; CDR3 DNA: TGTGCCAGCAGCCAGAATACCCGGGACTACACCTTC
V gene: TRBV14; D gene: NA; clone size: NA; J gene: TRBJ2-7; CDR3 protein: CASSQEGAWREQYF; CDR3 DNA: TGTGCCAGCAGCCAAGAGGGCGCGTGGAGGGAGCAGTACTTC
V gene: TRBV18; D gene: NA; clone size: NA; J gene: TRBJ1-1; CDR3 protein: CASRDLNTEAFF; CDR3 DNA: TGTGCCAGCAGGGATCTGAACACTGAAGCTTTCTTT
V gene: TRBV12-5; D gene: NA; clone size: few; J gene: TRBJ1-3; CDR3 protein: CASGLVLGGGGGDLCF; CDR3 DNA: TGTGCTAGTGGTTTGGTACTTGGGGGTGGTGGAGGGGACCTCTGTTTT
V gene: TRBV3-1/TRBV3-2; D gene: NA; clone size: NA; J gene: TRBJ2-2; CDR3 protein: CASRTGRRTGELFF; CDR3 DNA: TGTGCCAGCAGGACAGGTCGACGCACCGGGGAGCTGTTTTTT
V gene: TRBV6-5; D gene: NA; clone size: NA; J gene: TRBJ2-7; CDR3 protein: CASRAGPTYEQYF; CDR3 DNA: TGTGCCAGCAGAGCCGGGCCTACCTACGAGCAGTACTTC
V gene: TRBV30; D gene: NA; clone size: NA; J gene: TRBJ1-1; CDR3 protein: CAWYLNTTRWNTEAFF; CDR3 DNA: TGTGCCTGGTATTTGAACACGACCCGGTGGAACACTGAAGCTTTCTTT
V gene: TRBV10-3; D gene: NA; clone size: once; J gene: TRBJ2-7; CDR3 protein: CAISAGDGSYEQYF; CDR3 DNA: TGTGCCATCAGTGCAGGAGACGGATCCTACGAGCAGTACTTC
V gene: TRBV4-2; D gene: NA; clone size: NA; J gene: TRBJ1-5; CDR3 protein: CASSQEGYSNQPQHF; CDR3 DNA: TGTGCCAGCAGCCAAGAGGGGTATAGCAATCAGCCCCAGCATTTT
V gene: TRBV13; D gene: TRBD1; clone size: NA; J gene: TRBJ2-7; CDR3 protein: CASSSVRDSAYEQYF; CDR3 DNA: TGTGCCAGCAGCTCGGTCCGGGACAGTGCCTACGAGCAGTACTTC
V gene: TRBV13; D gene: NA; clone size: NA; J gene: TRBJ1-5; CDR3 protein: CASSPGIKGGPNQPQHF; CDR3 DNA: TGTGCCAGCAGCCCCGGGATAAAAGGGGGGCCCAATCAGCCCCAGCATTTT
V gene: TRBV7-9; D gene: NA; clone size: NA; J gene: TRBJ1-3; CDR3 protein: CASSFSGGLIRNTIYF; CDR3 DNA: TGTGCCAGCAGCTTTTCCGGGGGCTTGATTAGAAACACCATATATTTT
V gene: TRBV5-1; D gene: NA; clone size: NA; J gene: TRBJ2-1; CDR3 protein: CASRSRDNEQFF; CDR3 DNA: TGCGCCAGCAGGTCCAGAGACAATGAGCAGTTCTTC
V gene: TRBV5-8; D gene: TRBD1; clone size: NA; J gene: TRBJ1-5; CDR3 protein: CASSSGTGGYQPQHF; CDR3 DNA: TGTGCCAGCAGCTCCGGGACAGGGGGCTATCAGCCCCAGCATTTT
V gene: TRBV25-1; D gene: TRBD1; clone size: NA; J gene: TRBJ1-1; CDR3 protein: CASSENRDRDGVTEAFF; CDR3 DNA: TGTGCCAGCAGTGAAAACCGGGACAGGGACGGGGTCACTGAAGCTTTCTTT
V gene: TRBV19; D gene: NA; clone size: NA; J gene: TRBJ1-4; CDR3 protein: CASSPQAINEKLFF; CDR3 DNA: TGTGCCAGTAGCCCGCAGGCGATTAATGAAAAACTGTTTTTT
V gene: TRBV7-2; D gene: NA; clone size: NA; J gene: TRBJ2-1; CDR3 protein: CAPGAGLPPGQFF; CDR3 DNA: TGTGCCCCGGGGGCAGGACTACCCCCTGGGCAGTTCTTC
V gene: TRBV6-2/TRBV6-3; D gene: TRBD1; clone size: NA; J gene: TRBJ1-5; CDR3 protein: CASSSGQGHHQPQHF; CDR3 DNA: TGTGCCAGCAGTAGTGGACAGGGTCATCATCAGCCCCAGCATTTT
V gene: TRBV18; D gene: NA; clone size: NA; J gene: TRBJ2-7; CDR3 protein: CASSPDWSSYEQYF; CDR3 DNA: TGTGCCAGCTCACCAGATTGGAGCTCCTACGAGCAGTACTTC
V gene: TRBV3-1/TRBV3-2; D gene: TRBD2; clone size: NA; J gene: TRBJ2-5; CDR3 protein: CASSLGTSGAQETQYF; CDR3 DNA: TGTGCCAGCAGCCTCGGGACTAGCGGGGCCCAAGAGACCCAGTACTTC
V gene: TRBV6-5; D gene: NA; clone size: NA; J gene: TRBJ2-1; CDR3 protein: CASSGGPENNEQFF; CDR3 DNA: TGTGCCAGCAGCGGGGGGCCGGAAAACAATGAGCAGTTCTTC